One and the same sample provided the 9 T cell receptor beta chains below, sequenced in a study of cytomegalovirus exposure and HLA in healthy donors (TCRdb year 2017). Library creation used the immunoSEQ multiplex PCR assay. For the multiplex PCR, a mixture combining 60 forward primers for TCR Vbeta segments and 13 reverse primers for TCR Jbeta segments was used. TCRdb stores this immuneACCESS table with in-frame sequences only. Part of the clones is absent; in the studies checked, under half of the shortfall reflects unresolved V genes, and no reason is known for the rest. This sample holds around 97,000 clones; approximately 73% were observed only once. In total, the top ten clones hold 10% of the sample. Specimen: PBMCs. These receptors all stem from a woman aged 18-29 years in good health and CMV-seropositive.

The chain uses TRBV19 and TRBJ2-1; no clear D gene. Germline CDR1 LNHDA, CDR2 SQIVND (reference sequence). This CDR3 is built from 15 residues. Trimming shortened V by 3 bases and J by 0 bases, and 9 bases separated the two germline ends. CDR3 loop: CASSMYLSSYNEQFF. The CDR3 DNA is TGTGCCAGTAGTATGTATCTGAGCTCCTACAATGAGCAGTTCTTC.

The V call is TRBV5-6, the J call TRBJ2-7; TRBD1 agrees at 7 bases. CDR1 SGHDT and CDR2 YYEEEE come from the germline V gene. CDR3 length equals 14 residues. V lost 4 bases and J lost 6; bases outside the gene matches: 10. Here the CDR3 DNA reads TGTGCCAGCAGCCTCGTACCACAGGGGAGCGAGCAGTACTTC. Residues: CASSLVPQGSEQYF.

J is TRBJ1-4 and V is TRBV30; D possibly corresponds to TRBD1 (6 bases). The V end lost 2 bases, the J end lost 2 bases, and 12 bases lay between the germline ends. CDR3 length: 15 residues. From germline, CDR1 is GTSNPN and CDR2 SVGIG (reference sequence). This chain's CDR3 is CAWSQGTPTNEKLFF. In DNA, the CDR3 is TGTGCCTGGAGTCAGGGGACACCCACTAATGAAAAACTGTTTTTT.

This clone was found a few times. At one boundary the junction diverges from the germline segment, which might be a read error. The gene calls are TRBV7-7 and TRBJ2-7; TRBD1 matches at 10 bases. The length of the CDR3 is 15 residues. Germline loops: CDR1 SSHAT, CDR2 FNYEAQ (reference sequence). CDR3 region: CASSPRPGQGGEQYF. CDR3 nucleotide sequence: TGTGCTAGCAGCCCGCGCCCCGGACAGGGGGGCGAGCAGTACTTC. The complete variable domain, with remaining parts taken from reference TRBV7-7 and TRBJ2-7, reads GAGVSQSPRYKVTKRGQDVTLRCDPISSHATLYWYQQALGQGPEFLTYFNYEAQPDKSGLPSDRFSAERPEGSISTLTIQRTEQRDSAMYRCASSPRPGQGGEQYFGPGTRLTVT.

As DNA, the CDR3 is TGCGCCAGCAGCCAGGAATCGCACCTAGCGGGAGAGTCGGATACGCAGTATTTT. It yields the protein CASSQESHLAGESDTQYF. V gene TRBV4-3 combines with J gene TRBJ2-3; TRBD2 matches 10 bases. The J segment lost 6 bases and the V segment lost 3 bases, leaving 15 bases of the junction unmatched. This CDR3 spans 18 amino acids. Germline V gives CDR1 LGHNA, CDR2 YSLEER.

This chain uses TRBV15 with TRBJ1-2; D gene uncertain. In germline, CDR1 is LNHNV, CDR2 YYDKDF (reference sequence). The CDR3 has 15 residues. The germline V and J ends were trimmed by 4 bases and 5 bases, with 17 bases remaining between them. The CDR3 bases are TGTGCCACCAGCACGCCAAGAGGGATATTGTATGGCTACACCTTC. Residues: CATSTPRGILYGYTF.

This clone was observed a single time. The J gene is TRBJ2-2, the V gene TRBV2; tentative D call: TRBD1 (6 bases). This CDR3 spans 15 amino acids. Germline V CDR1 and CDR2: SNHLY, FYNNEI. V was shortened by 6 bases and J by 4 bases, with 15 bases between the two germline ends. CDR3 nucleotide sequence: TGTGCCAGCAGACTACAGGGATATGGCACCGGGGAGCTGTTTTTT. It yields the protein CASRLQGYGTGELFF.

The count of this clone is one. V and J are TRBV6-5 and TRBJ2-1; D is unresolved. Trimming took 7 bases from V and 15 from J, leaving 7 bases between them. Germline values: CDR1 MNHEY, CDR2 SVGAGI. This CDR3 spans 8 amino acids. CDR3 sequence reads: CASTRGFF. CDR3 DNA sequence: TGTGCCAGCACCCGAGGGTTCTTC.

The chain has TRBV11-3 and TRBJ2-1, with D possibly matching TRBD1 (6 bases). Trimming removed 5 bases from V and 3 bases from J, with 23 bases in between. Germline assignment: CDR1 SGHNT and CDR2 YENEEA. CDR3 length: 18 residues. In DNA form, the CDR3 reads TGTGCCAGCAGCCAAGGGAGAAGAGGGACAAAAATCTACAATGAGCAGTTCTTC. The encoded protein is CASSQGRRGTKIYNEQFF. The complete variable domain, with remaining parts taken from reference TRBV11-3 and TRBJ2-1, reads EAGVVQSPRYKIIEKKQPVAFWCNPISGHNTLYWYLQNLGQGPELLIRYENEEAVDDSQLPKDRFSAERLKGVDSTLKIQPAELGDSAVYLCASSQGRRGTKIYNEQFFGPGTRLTVL.